Only a few counts were recorded for the clone carrying this T cell receptor beta chain. This sample is drawn from a study of human T cells and chemical hapten exposure. After removal of 3 bases from V and 6 bases from J, the junction contained 7 bases not matched to a gene. CDR3 length equals 15 residues. The germline gives CDR1 PRHDT, CDR2 FYEKMQ (reference sequence). Time point indicated: patch test 1, 2 weeks after DPC sensitization. Treatment defined: therapeutic diphenylcyclopropenone sensitization with weekly scalp DPC. Using its own MiXCR run on the RACE reads, TCRdb lists one record per CDR3 protein. The sample includes 370,000 or so distinct CDR3 sequences, nearly 5% of them seen just once.

The receptor's source is a woman in her fifties or sixties with alopecia areata. Some clones in this sample may be carry-over from other donors' samples. The sequencing here drew on whole blood, taken in connection with sensitization to the hapten diphenylcyclopropenone (DPC). The rearrangement uses TRBV13 and TRBJ2-7; 11 bases align to TRBD1. This CDR3 reads CASSLPGTGGGEQYF. The CDR3 bases are TGTGCCAGCAGCTTGCCAGGGACAGGGGGGGGCGAGCAGTACTTC.